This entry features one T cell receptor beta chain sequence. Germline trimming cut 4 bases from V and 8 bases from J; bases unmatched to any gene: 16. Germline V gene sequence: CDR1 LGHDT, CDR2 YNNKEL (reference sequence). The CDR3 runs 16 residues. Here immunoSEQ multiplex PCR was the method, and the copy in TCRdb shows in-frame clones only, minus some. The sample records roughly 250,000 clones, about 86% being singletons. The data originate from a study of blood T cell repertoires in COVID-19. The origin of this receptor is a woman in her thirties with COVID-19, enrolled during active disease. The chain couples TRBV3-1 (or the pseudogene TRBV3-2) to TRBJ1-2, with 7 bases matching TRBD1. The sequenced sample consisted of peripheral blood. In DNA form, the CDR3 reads TGTGCCAGCAGCCGCGGGCCTCGGGACAGCATATACGGCTACACCTTC. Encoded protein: CASSRGPRDSIYGYTF.